This T cell receptor beta chain was sequenced during a study of CD8 T cells in ankylosing spondylitis. Broader study findings: CD8+ disease-linked clones were present at relatively low frequencies in blood.

TCRdb passed the 5' RACE reads through MiXCR, listing each CDR3 protein once. The sample comprises under 200,000 distinct CDR3 sequences, approximately 10% of which are singletons, and over 12% rests with the top ten. Germline assignment: CDR1 LGHDT and CDR2 YNNKEL (reference sequence). The CDR3 consists of 13 residues. In the case of this clonotype: Its target is unknown. The junction departs from germline at one end; a sequencing error may be responsible.

This TCR was recovered from a female donor with ankylosing spondylitis or in good health (not recorded which). This chain connects TRBV3-1 to TRBJ2-7; D not certain. The sequenced sample was blood, either unsorted or a sorted T cell fraction (not recorded which). The CDR3 DNA sequence: TGTGCCAGCAGACAAGATGGGGCCTACGAGCAGTACTTC. Its protein is CASRQDGAYEQYF.